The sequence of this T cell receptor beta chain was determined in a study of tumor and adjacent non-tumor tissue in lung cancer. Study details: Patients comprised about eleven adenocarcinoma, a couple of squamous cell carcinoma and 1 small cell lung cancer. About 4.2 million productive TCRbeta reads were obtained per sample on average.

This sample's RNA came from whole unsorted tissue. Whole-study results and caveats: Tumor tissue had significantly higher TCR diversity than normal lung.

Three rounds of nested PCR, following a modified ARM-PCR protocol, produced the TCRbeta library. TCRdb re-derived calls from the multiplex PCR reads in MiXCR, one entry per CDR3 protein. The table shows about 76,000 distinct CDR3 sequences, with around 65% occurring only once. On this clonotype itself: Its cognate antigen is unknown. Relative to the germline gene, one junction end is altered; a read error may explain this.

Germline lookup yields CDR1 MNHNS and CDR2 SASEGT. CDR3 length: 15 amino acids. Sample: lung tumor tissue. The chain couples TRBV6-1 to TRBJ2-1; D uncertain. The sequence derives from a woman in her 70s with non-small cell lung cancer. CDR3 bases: TGCGCCAGCAGTGAGATGTCAGGCGGCCCCGAAGAGCAGTTCTTC. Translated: CASSEMSGGPEEQFF.